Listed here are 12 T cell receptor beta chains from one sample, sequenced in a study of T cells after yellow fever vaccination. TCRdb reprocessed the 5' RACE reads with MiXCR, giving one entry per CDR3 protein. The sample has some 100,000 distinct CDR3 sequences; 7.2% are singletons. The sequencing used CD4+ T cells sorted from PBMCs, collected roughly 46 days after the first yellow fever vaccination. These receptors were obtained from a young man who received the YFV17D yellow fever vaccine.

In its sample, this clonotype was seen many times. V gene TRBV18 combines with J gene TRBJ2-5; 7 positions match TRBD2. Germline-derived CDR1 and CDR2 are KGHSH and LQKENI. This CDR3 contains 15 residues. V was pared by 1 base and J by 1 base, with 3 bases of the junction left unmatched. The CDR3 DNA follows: TGTGCCAGCTCACCACGAGCGGGGCCCCAAGAGACCCAGTACTTC. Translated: CASSPRAGPQETQYF.

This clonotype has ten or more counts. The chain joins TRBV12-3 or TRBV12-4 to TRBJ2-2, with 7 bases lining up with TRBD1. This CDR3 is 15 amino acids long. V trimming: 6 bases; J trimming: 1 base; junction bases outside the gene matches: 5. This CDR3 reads CASRTGTVNTGELFF. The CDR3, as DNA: TGTGCCAGCAGGACCGGGACAGTGAACACCGGGGAGCTGTTTTTT.

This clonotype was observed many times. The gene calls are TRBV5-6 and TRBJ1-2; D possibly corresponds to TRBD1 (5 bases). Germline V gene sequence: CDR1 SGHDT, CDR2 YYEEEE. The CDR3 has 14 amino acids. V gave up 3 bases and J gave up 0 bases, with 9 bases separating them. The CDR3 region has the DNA TGTGCCAGCAGCTGGGGGTATTCTAACTATGGCTACACCTTC. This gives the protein CASSWGYSNYGYTF.

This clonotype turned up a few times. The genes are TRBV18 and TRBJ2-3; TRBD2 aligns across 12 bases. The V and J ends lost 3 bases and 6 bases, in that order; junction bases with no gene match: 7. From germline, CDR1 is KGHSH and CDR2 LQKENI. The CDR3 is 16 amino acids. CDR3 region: CASSPRTSGVSDTQYF. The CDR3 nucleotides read TGTGCCAGCTCACCGAGGACTAGCGGGGTATCGGATACGCAGTATTTT.

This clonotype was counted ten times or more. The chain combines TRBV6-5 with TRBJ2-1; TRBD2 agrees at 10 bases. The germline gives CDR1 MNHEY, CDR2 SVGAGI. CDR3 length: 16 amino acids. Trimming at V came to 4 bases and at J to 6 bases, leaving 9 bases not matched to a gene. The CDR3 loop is CASSFRAGGPGNEQFF. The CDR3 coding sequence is TGTGCCAGCAGTTTTCGAGCGGGGGGGCCTGGCAATGAGCAGTTCTTC.

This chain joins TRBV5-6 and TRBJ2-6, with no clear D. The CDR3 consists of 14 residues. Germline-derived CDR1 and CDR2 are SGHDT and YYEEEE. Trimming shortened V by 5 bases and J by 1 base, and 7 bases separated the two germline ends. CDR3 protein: CASREVSGANVLTF. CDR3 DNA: TGTGCCAGCAGAGAGGTGTCTGGGGCCAACGTCCTGACTTTC. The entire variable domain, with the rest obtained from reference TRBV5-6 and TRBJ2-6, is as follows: DAGVTQSPTHLIKTRGQQVTLRCSPKSGHDTVSWYQQALGQGPQFIFQYYEEEERQRGNFPDRFSGHQFPNYSSELNVNALLLGDSALYLCASREVSGANVLTFGAGSRLTVL.

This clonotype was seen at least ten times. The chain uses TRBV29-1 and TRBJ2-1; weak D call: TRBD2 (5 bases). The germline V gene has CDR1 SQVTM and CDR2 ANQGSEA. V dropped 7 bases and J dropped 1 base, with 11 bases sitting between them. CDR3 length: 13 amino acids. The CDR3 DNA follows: TGCAGCGCGGACTCGGGATCCTACAATGAGCAGTTCTTC. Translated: CSADSGSYNEQFF.

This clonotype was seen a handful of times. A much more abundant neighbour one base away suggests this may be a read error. Here the CDR3 reads CPSSLSYRLRSGANVLTF. The CDR3 coding sequence is TGCCCCAGCAGCTTGTCGTACAGGCTTCGGTCTGGGGCCAACGTCCTGACTTTC. The chain couples TRBV5-1 to TRBJ2-6, with D possibly matching TRBD1 (5 bases). CDR3 size: 18 residues. Germline-derived CDR1 and CDR2 are SGHRS and YFSETQ.

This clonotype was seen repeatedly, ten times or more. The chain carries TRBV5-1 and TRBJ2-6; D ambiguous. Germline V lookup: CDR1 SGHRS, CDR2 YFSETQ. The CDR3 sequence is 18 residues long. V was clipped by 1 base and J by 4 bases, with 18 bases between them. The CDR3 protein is CASSLTANRFKGANVLTF. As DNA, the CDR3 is TGCGCCAGCAGCTTGACGGCCAACCGATTTAAGGGGGCCAACGTCCTGACTTTC.

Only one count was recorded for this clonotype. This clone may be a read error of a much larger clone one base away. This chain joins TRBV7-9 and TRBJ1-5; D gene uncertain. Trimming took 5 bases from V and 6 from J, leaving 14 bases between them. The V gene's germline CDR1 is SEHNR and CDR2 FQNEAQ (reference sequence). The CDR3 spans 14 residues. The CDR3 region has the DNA TGTGCCAGCAGCCCTTGGACCGGCAGTCAGCCCCAGCATTTT. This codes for CASSPWTGSQPQHF.

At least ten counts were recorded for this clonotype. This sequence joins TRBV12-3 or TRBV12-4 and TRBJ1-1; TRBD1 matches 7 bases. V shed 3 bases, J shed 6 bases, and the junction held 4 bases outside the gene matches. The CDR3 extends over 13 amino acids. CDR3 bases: TGTGCCAGCAGTTTGGTAACAGGGGCTGAAGCTTTCTTT. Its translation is CASSLVTGAEAFF.

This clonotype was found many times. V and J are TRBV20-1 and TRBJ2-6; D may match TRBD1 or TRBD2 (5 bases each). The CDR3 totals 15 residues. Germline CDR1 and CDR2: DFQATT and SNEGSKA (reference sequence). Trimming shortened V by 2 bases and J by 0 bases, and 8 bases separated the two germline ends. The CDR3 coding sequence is TGCAGTGCTAGAAGGGGAGCCTCTGGGGCCAACGTCCTGACTTTC. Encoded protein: CSARRGASGANVLTF.